These T cell receptor beta chains were read from a single sample in a study of cytomegalovirus exposure and HLA in healthy donors. Measured with immunoSEQ multiplex PCR; TCRdb has only the in-frame clones, and not every one. The repertoire holds approximately 110,000 clones, roughly three quarters seen once, with 7.7% in the top ten. The specimen was PBMCs. All receptors come from a woman in her 50s in good health and CMV-seropositive. The CDR3 runs from the conserved cysteine through the conserved F or W. The order of the fields is D gene, clone size, J gene, V gene, CDR3 DNA, CDR3 protein. A D gene is named only where the DNA matches it firmly. For some rows the clone size is stated as once, few or many, or as a class when expanded; others skip it.

TRBD1 | - | TRBJ2-7 | TRBV19 | TGTGCCAGTACCGCAGGGGGATTTGACGAGCAGTACTTC | CASTAGGFDEQYF
- | - | TRBJ2-2 | TRBV19 | TGTGCCAGTAGTATAGGGGACTTCCTAGGGGAGCTGTTTTTT | CASSIGDFLGELFF
- | - | TRBJ2-5 | TRBV27 | TGTGCCAGCCCCGGGGAGACCCAGTACTTC | CASPGETQYF
- | few | TRBJ2-1 | TRBV4-1 | TGCGCCAGCAGCCAGGGGGACTCTGACAATGAGCAGTTCTTC | CASSQGDSDNEQFF
TRBD2 | - | TRBJ2-7 | TRBV19 | TGTGCCAGTAGCTTGGGACTAGCGGACGAGCAGTACTTC | CASSLGLADEQYF
TRBD1 | - | TRBJ1-3 | TRBV6-1 | TGTGCCAGCAGTGAAGAGGGACAGGGAATTTCCCTCTCTGGAAACACCATATATTTT | CASSEEGQGISLSGNTIYF
- | once | TRBJ1-4 | TRBV6-1 | TGTGCCAGCAGCCCCACGGCAGGGCTTGAACTGTTTTTT | CASSPTAGLELFF
TRBD1 | - | TRBJ1-1 | TRBV5-6 | TGTGCCAGCAGTCCTCCGGGACAGGGGCCTTTCCGAAAGGCTTTCTTT | CASSPPGQGPFRKAFF
TRBD1 | - | TRBJ2-7 | TRBV19 | TGTGCCAGTAGTATAGGGACAGGGTTGGGCGAGCAGTACTTC | CASSIGTGLGEQYF
TRBD1 | few | TRBJ1-4 | TRBV5-6 | TGTGCCAGCAGCTGGGGGACAGGGGTTAATGAAAAACTGTTTTTT | CASSWGTGVNEKLFF
- | - | TRBJ1-6 | TRBV4-3 | TGCGCCAGCAGCCAAGACGGGGAGTCACCCCTCCACTTT | CASSQDGESPLHF
TRBD2 | - | TRBJ2-1 | TRBV5-4 | TGTGCCAGCAGCTCACCCCTAGCGGGAGTTTATGATGAGCAGTTCTTC | CASSSPLAGVYDEQFF
- | - | TRBJ2-1 | TRBV7-2 | TGTGCCAGCGGTAGCAATTCAGAACCCTACAATGAGCAGTTCTTC | CASGSNSEPYNEQFF
- | - | TRBJ1-1 | TRBV9 | TGTGCCAGCAGCCCAAGGCCCCAGGTGGGGAACACTGAAGCTTTCTTT | CASSPRPQVGNTEAFF
TRBD2 | - | TRBJ2-7 | TRBV19 | TGTGCCAGTAGTCCACTAGCGGGAGTCCCTCCCTACGAGCAGTACTTC | CASSPLAGVPPYEQYF
- | - | TRBJ2-3 | TRBV9 | TGTGCCAGCAGCGTAGCTATTGGGGGCCCCACAGATACGCAGTATTTT | CASSVAIGGPTDTQYF
TRBD2 | - | TRBJ2-1 | TRBV18 | TGTGCCACGGCCGGGGGGGAAGACAATGAGCAGTTCTTC | CATAGGEDNEQFF
- | - | TRBJ2-3 | TRBV18 | TGTGCCAGCTCACCGGTAGAGGGGGGCACAGATACGCAGTATTTT | CASSPVEGGTDTQYF